This TCR beta chain is from a study of T cells after yellow fever vaccination. Study-wide findings and caveats: Almost all vaccine-responding clonotypes were not detected in the sorted memory subsets at the day 0 time point. Reappearance after the booster was seen for most primary-vaccination clones, at approximately 97% CD4 and around 90% CD8.

Template switching by 5'RACE produced TCR cDNA, adding a universal primer site and UMIs. TCRdb re-derived calls from the 5' RACE reads in MiXCR, one entry per CDR3 protein. Of fewer than 20,000 distinct CDR3 sequences detected, under 5% appear once; the ten largest clones hold roughly 0.4%. The CDR3 is made up of 17 amino acids. From germline, CDR1 is SGHTA and CDR2 FQGNSA. Trimming took off 5 bases at V and 0 bases at J, with 17 bases between the two ends. This clonotype was counted a few times. The origin of this receptor is a man under 40 who received the YFV17D yellow fever vaccine. The sample consisted of PBMCs, either bulk or a sorted T-cell subset (CD4+, CD8+, memory, or dextramer-sorted; not recorded which), taken 15 days after the yellow fever booster vaccination. This rearrangement joins TRBV7-2 to TRBJ2-4, with D tentatively TRBD1 (6 bases). CDR3 sequence reads: CASSGTPGQLAKNIQYF. DNA for the CDR3: TGTGCCAGCAGCGGCACACCGGGACAACTAGCCAAAAACATTCAGTACTTC.